One sample yielded the 15 T cell receptor beta chains listed below, sequenced in a study of a mutant IDH1 vaccine in newly diagnosed glioma. Antigens of these TCRs are unknown. Time point given: week 11, during vaccination. Each dose delivered 300 ug of mutant IDH1 20-mer peptide subcutaneously with imiquimod. Data came from immunoSEQ multiplex PCR; TCRdb stores just in-frame clones and leaves some out. The table shows 45,000 to 60,000 clones, with roughly 91% occurring only once. This sample comprised PBMCs, obtained from a glioma patient whose treatment included an IDH1 peptide vaccine. These receptor sequences come from a man aged 50-59 years with glioma.

This clone is a singleton in its sample. The rearrangement links TRBV19 to TRBJ2-7; the match to TRBD1 covers 9 bases. This CDR3 has 16 amino acids. Germline V gene sequence: CDR1 LNHDA, CDR2 SQIVND (reference sequence). With 6 bases clipped from V and 2 bases from J, the junction kept 11 bases outside the gene matches. The CDR3 coding sequence is TGTGCCAGTAGCTTCCTTCCGGGACAGGGCACCTACGAGCAGTACTTC. Protein product: CASSFLPGQGTYEQYF.

The chain has TRBV15 and TRBJ2-7; a weak D match, TRBD2 (6 bases). V lost 0 bases and J 2 bases, leaving 11 bases between the germline ends. Germline V CDR1 and CDR2: LNHNV, YYDKDF (reference sequence). This CDR3 has 15 amino acids. CDR3 DNA sequence: TGTGCCACCAGCAGAGATTACGGGGGAACCTACGAGCAGTACTTC. It encodes CATSRDYGGTYEQYF.

In regard to this clone: The identical CDR3 is also encoded by other nucleotide sequences in the sample. The V and J genes are TRBV4-1 and TRBJ2-7; maybe TRBD1 (5 bases). This CDR3 is 15 amino acids long. In germline, CDR1 is MGHRA, CDR2 YSYEKL. Trimming removed 9 bases at V and 3 bases at J, with 21 bases between. Here the CDR3 DNA reads TGCGCCAGTAACCGAATGTGGCAAGGGGACTACGAGCAGTACTTC. Translating gives CASNRMWQGDYEQYF.

This chain joins TRBV2 and TRBJ1-2; D gene ambiguous. Germline-derived CDR1 and CDR2 are SNHLY and FYNNEI. CDR3 size: 12 residues. Trimming removed 2 bases at V and 8 bases at J, with 9 bases between. The CDR3: CASSETAGGYTF. CDR3 coding DNA: TGTGCCAGCAGTGAAACAGCGGGAGGCTACACCTTC.

This clone was seen only a few times. The genes are TRBV4-1 and TRBJ1-4; 9 nucleotides align to TRBD1. The junction had 7 bases not matched to a gene; V was cut back by 6 bases and J by 8 bases. Germline CDR1 is MGHRA and CDR2 is YSYEKL. This CDR3 region has 14 residues. The CDR3 region has the DNA TGCGCCAGCAGACCCCGGGACAGGGTCGAAAAACTGTTTTTT. This encodes CASRPRDRVEKLFF.

V usage is TRBV7-9 and J usage is TRBJ1-1; 7 bases agree with TRBD1. Trimming took 4 bases from V and 5 from J; bases not matched to a gene: 7. Per the germline V gene, CDR1 is SEHNR and CDR2 is FQNEAQ (reference sequence). This CDR3 region has 14 residues. The CDR3 region has the DNA TGTGCCAGCAGCTCGACAGGGTTGAGGACTGAAGCTTTCTTT. This sequence encodes CASSSTGLRTEAFF.

The chain uses TRBV4-3 and TRBJ2-7; D is perhaps TRBD2 (6 bases). Per germline, CDR1 LGHNA and CDR2 YSLEER. The CDR3 contains 16 residues. The V end lost 4 bases, the J end lost 0 bases, and 16 bases lay between the germline ends. The CDR3 reads CASSPGSRRSSYEQYF. The CDR3 bases are TGCGCCAGCAGCCCCGGGAGCAGAAGGAGCTCCTACGAGCAGTACTTC.

The gene calls are TRBV5-3 and TRBJ1-5; possibly TRBD1 for D (6 bases). TRBV5-3 is marked as an open reading frame, function uncertain. The CDR3 totals 19 residues. The V end was cut by 0 bases, the J end by 3 bases, with 22 bases between. In DNA, the CDR3 is TGTGCCAGAAGCTTGGAGGCACAGGGAATATGGGGATTCAATCAGCCCCAGCATTTT. This encodes CARSLEAQGIWGFNQPQHF.

For the CDR3, the DNA is TGTGCCAGCAGCGCCGGACACCGGGAAAAACTGTTTTTT. Residues: CASSAGHREKLFF. The chain is built from TRBV6-5 and TRBJ1-4, with D tentatively TRBD1 (5 bases). The CDR3 has 13 residues. Germline V lookup: CDR1 MNHEY, CDR2 SVGAGI. The ends were cut back, 6 bases at V and 8 bases at J, with 13 bases in the middle.

The V gene is TRBV2, the J gene TRBJ1-6; D not resolved. V dropped 7 bases and J dropped 6 bases, with 13 bases sitting between them. Per the germline V gene, CDR1 is SNHLY and CDR2 is FYNNEI. The CDR3 contains 14 residues. The CDR3 loop is CASNLRRINSPLHF. The CDR3, as DNA: TGTGCCAGCAATTTGAGGCGAATTAATTCACCCCTCCACTTT.

This clone was seen more than once but under ten times. CDR3 protein: CASSFPGQGDEKLFF. In DNA, the CDR3 is TGTGCCAGCAGTTTTCCGGGACAGGGGGATGAAAAACTGTTTTTT. J is TRBJ1-4 and V is TRBV28, with 11 bases matching TRBD1. The germline V gene has CDR1 MDHEN and CDR2 SYDVKM. The V gene end was trimmed by 3 bases and the J gene end by 6 bases; junction bases not matched to a gene: 3. The CDR3 loop spans 15 amino acids.

Points on this clone: The same CDR3 is also encoded by other DNA sequences in this sample. The genes are TRBV19 and TRBJ2-7, with 9 bases lining up with TRBD1. CDR3 length: 16 amino acids. J gave up 2 bases and V 1 base, and 6 bases lay outside the gene matches. Per the germline V gene, CDR1 is LNHDA and CDR2 is SQIVND (reference sequence). CDR3 coding DNA: TGTGCCAGTAGTATAGCCGCGGGACAGGGTGCCTACGAGCAGTACTTC. This sequence encodes CASSIAAGQGAYEQYF. Combining the CDR3 with reference TRBV19 and TRBJ2-7 gives the whole variable domain DGGITQSPKYLFRKEGQNVTLSCEQNLNHDAMYWYRQDPGQGLRLIYYSQIVNDFQKGDIAEGYSVSREKKESFPLTVTSAQKNPTAFYLCASSIAAGQGAYEQYFGPGTRLTVT.

This clone was recorded a few times. This chain uses TRBV5-6 with TRBJ2-3; 9 bases fit TRBD1. The germline V gene encodes CDR1 SGHDT and CDR2 YYEEEE. The CDR3 loop spans 17 amino acids. Trimming cost V 0 bases and J 3 bases; bases outside gene matches: 8. CDR3 in amino acids: CASSLGVRDRVTDTQYF. The CDR3 DNA sequence: TGTGCCAGCAGCTTGGGAGTCCGGGACAGGGTTACAGATACGCAGTATTTT. The complete variable domain, with remaining parts taken from reference TRBV5-6 and TRBJ2-3, reads DAGVTQSPTHLIKTRGQQVTLRCSPKSGHDTVSWYQQALGQGPQFIFQYYEEEERQRGNFPDRFSGHQFPNYSSELNVNALLLGDSALYLCASSLGVRDRVTDTQYFGPGTRLTVL.

The chain couples TRBV6-6 to TRBJ1-1, with 8 bases identical to TRBD1. Germline V lookup: CDR1 MNHNY, CDR2 SVGAGI (reference sequence). With 6 bases clipped from V and 4 bases from J, the junction kept 7 bases outside the gene matches. This CDR3 region has 14 residues. The CDR3 DNA is TGTGCCAGCAGATCACAGGGGGGTGGCACTGAAGCTTTCTTT. This sequence encodes CASRSQGGGTEAFF.

V and J are TRBV19 and TRBJ1-6, with D perhaps matching TRBD1 (5 bases). V was cut by 3 bases and J by 6 bases, with 18 bases left in between. The germline V gene encodes CDR1 LNHDA and CDR2 SQIVND (reference sequence). The CDR3 consists of 17 residues. The CDR3 reads CASSIFGHPGVNSPLHF. For the CDR3, the DNA is TGTGCCAGTAGTATCTTCGGACACCCGGGGGTTAATTCACCCCTCCACTTT.